This T cell receptor beta chain was captured by sequencing in a study of T cells after yellow fever vaccination. General observations from the study: At 95% to 98% for CD4 and approximately 89% for CD8, most primary-vaccination clones showed up again after the booster. Although the secondary response was weaker, it peaked faster, at day 5 versus 15.

A process of 5'RACE template switching, which added a universal primer site and UMIs, was used to make TCR cDNA. TCRdb ran MiXCR on the 5' RACE reads and lists one entry per CDR3 protein. The top ten hold 0.4% to 0.65% of the sample, which has around 300,000 distinct CDR3 sequences, 13% seen once. This clonotype was counted ten times or more. The antigen is undetermined. V gave up 0 bases and J gave up 11 bases, with 19 bases separating them. Germline assignment: CDR1 GTSNPN and CDR2 SVGIG (reference sequence). The CDR3 runs to 14 residues. The receptor was isolated from a man aged 25 to 40 who received the YFV17D yellow fever vaccine. The gene calls are TRBV30 and TRBJ1-1; the D gene is possibly TRBD1 (6 bases). The specimen comprised CD4+ T cells sorted from PBMCs, sampled 45 days after the yellow fever booster vaccination. Written as DNA, the CDR3 is TGTGCCTGGAGTGTAAAGGGGGGTCGGGGAAGGGCTTTCTTT. This sequence encodes CAWSVKGGRGRAFF.